The present T cell receptor beta chain was sequenced within a study of ipilimumab plus nivolumab after autologous stem cell transplantation. The overall study: Typical patient got roughly 5 ipilimumab doses and about eight nivolumab doses (median).

The assay was immunoSEQ multiplex PCR, and TCRdb's table has in-frame clones only and misses some. Here the sample spans 43,000 or so clones, about 88% being singletons. This CDR3 is 17 amino acids long. From germline, CDR1 is LNHDA and CDR2 SQIVND (reference sequence). Trimming took 6 bases from V and 4 from J; bases not matched to a gene: 8. Ipilimumab, 1 mg/kg, started 14 to 28 days after autologous transplant. Through week 26, nivolumab 3 mg/kg IV was given weeks 1, 4, 7, 10, then biweekly. Study-level results: Authors suggest TCR repertoire, Treg phenotype and gut microbiota support further study.

By share, this clone counts as medium-sized. Antigen unknown. The source is a male donor with multiple myeloma. Material: PBMCs, obtained in a trial of ipilimumab plus nivolumab as post-transplant consolidation. V usage is TRBV19 and J usage is TRBJ2-2; 13 positions match TRBD2. CDR3 bases: TGTGCCAGTAGATCACTAGCGGGGGGGATGAGCACCGGGGAGCTGTTTTTT. Protein: CASRSLAGGMSTGELFF.